Listed below are T cell receptor beta chains from one sample, sequenced in a study of T cell repertoires in cytomegalovirus infection. One entry per CDR3 protein results from TCRdb running MiXCR on the reads. The table lists approximately 1,000,000 distinct CDR3 sequences, approximately 30% of them singletons. The antigens these receptors bind are not known. The specimen comprised cultured CD8+ T cells from PBMCs, sampled from culture after CMV antigen stimulation. The receptors stem from a human donor in good health (CMV status not recorded). Some clones in this sample may be carry-over from other donors' samples. CDR3s include the opening cysteine and the closing phenylalanine or tryptophan. D genes are given only for firm matches. The listing skips clone size in some rows; elsewhere it reads once, few, many or a size class.

V gene	J gene	clone size	D gene	CDR3 protein	CDR3 DNA
TRBV19	TRBJ2-6	NA	NA	CASSIDPVREPGANVLTF	TGTGCCAGTAGTATAGATCCAGTTAGAGAGCCTGGGGCCAACGTCCTGACTTTC
TRBV12-3/TRBV12-4	TRBJ2-5	many	NA	CASSFGGETQYF	TGTGCCAGCAGTTTCGGGGGAGAGACCCAGTACTTC
TRBV19	TRBJ2-2	few	NA	CAGKGYTGELFF	TGTGCCGGCAAAGGTTATACCGGGGAGCTGTTTTTT
TRBV5-6	TRBJ2-1	few	NA	CASSFEGQPSSYNEQFF	TGTGCCAGCAGCTTCGAAGGGCAGCCTTCCTCCTACAATGAGCAGTTCTTC
TRBV29-1	TRBJ1-2	NA	NA	CSVERGGLDGYTF	TGCAGCGTTGAAAGGGGAGGTTTGGATGGCTACACCTTC
TRBV27	TRBJ1-3	few	TRBD1	CARLRTGRNTIYF	TGTGCCAGACTAAGGACAGGACGAAACACCATATATTTT
TRBV29-1	TRBJ2-2	NA	TRBD2	CSVEDGGADGELFF	TGCAGCGTTGAAGACGGGGGGGCCGACGGGGAGCTGTTTTTT
TRBV12-5	TRBJ2-1	NA	NA	CASGPGTSARGSYNEQFF	TGTGCTAGTGGCCCGGGGACTTCCGCGAGAGGCTCCTACAATGAGCAGTTCTTC
TRBV27	TRBJ1-1	few	TRBD1	CASRRTGFDTEAFF	TGTGCCAGCAGAAGGACAGGTTTTGACACTGAAGCTTTCTTT
TRBV10-3	TRBJ2-7	few	TRBD1	CAISEPRVTGEKVMNAYEQYF	TGTGCCATCAGTGAGCCGAGGGTGACAGGGGAGAAAGTGATGAACGCCTACGAGCAGTACTTC
TRBV7-9	TRBJ2-1	NA	NA	CASSGNRVDEQFF	TGTGCCAGCAGCGGAAACAGGGTTGATGAGCAGTTCTTC
TRBV6-5	TRBJ1-2	few	NA	CASSRSLGDGYTF	TGTGCCAGCAGTCGCTCTTTGGGGGATGGCTACACCTTC
TRBV27	TRBJ2-5	NA	NA	CASSLSGLQTQYF	TGTGCCAGCAGTTTATCAGGGTTGCAGACCCAGTACTTC
TRBV12-3/TRBV12-4	TRBJ1-4	NA	NA	CASSGLGYNEKLFF	TGTGCCAGCAGCGGACTGGGTTATAATGAAAAACTGTTTTTT
TRBV29-1	TRBJ2-5	NA	NA	CSVEDLMETQYF	TGCAGCGTTGAAGATCTTATGGAGACCCAGTACTTC
TRBV7-9	TRBJ2-1	many	NA	CASSEGDEEQFF	TGTGCCAGCAGCGAGGGGGATGAAGAGCAGTTCTTC
TRBV19	TRBJ1-2	NA	NA	CASSIGAGGYTF	TGTGCCAGTAGTATCGGGGCTGGAGGCTACACCTTC
TRBV5-4	TRBJ2-5	few	NA	CASSLYRDPDSGTQYF	TGTGCCAGCAGCTTGTACCGGGACCCCGATAGTGGGACCCAGTACTTC
TRBV14	TRBJ1-6	NA	NA	CASSQDFAGYNSPLHF	TGTGCCAGCAGCCAAGATTTCGCGGGCTATAATTCACCCCTCCACTTT
TRBV27	TRBJ2-1	NA	NA	CANSLSFARGFNEQFF	TGTGCCAACAGTTTATCGTTCGCGAGAGGGTTCAATGAGCAGTTCTTC
TRBV20-1	TRBJ2-2	NA	TRBD2	CSAYRGLVTNTGELFF	TGCAGTGCCTACCGGGGACTAGTCACGAACACCGGGGAGCTGTTTTTT
TRBV19	TRBJ2-2	few	TRBD2	CASSISVAGANTGELFF	TGTGCCAGTAGTATTTCGGTAGCGGGGGCGAACACCGGGGAGCTGTTTTTT
TRBV7-1	TRBJ2-3	NA	NA	CANSQGVTDTQYF	TGTGCCAACAGCCAAGGGGTCACAGATACGCAGTATTTT
TRBV2	TRBJ2-5	NA	TRBD2	CASSEGGGDQETQYF	TGTGCCAGCAGTGAAGGGGGGGGGGACCAAGAGACCCAGTACTTC
TRBV14	TRBJ2-7	few	TRBD1	CASSPSGKRGPGGPYEQYF	TGTGCCAGCAGCCCATCCGGAAAGAGGGGGCCAGGGGGCCCCTACGAGCAGTACTTC
TRBV7-3	TRBJ2-3	few	TRBD2	CASSSPTSGGVTDTQYF	TGTGCCAGCAGCTCCCCGACTAGCGGGGGGGTCACAGATACGCAGTATTTT
TRBV7-9	TRBJ2-1	NA	NA	CASSPTFLVSPNEQFF	TGTGCCAGCAGCCCCACTTTTTTAGTCTCTCCCAATGAGCAGTTCTTC
TRBV18	TRBJ2-1	many	NA	CASSPTERSSYNEQFF	TGTGCCAGCTCACCTACCGAGAGGAGCTCCTACAATGAGCAGTTCTTC
TRBV4-1	TRBJ1-1	few	NA	CASSQESALITEAFF	TGCGCCAGCAGCCAAGAATCGGCACTGATCACTGAAGCTTTCTTT
TRBV12-5	TRBJ1-1	NA	NA	CASGLGSPSNTEAFF	TGTGCTAGTGGTTTGGGCTCCCCCAGCAACACTGAAGCTTTCTTT
TRBV5-4	TRBJ1-2	NA	TRBD1	CASSLATGGRDGYTF	TGTGCCAGCAGCTTGGCCACAGGGGGCAGGGATGGCTACACCTTC
TRBV12-3/TRBV12-4	TRBJ2-3	NA	NA	CASSLTFSTDTQYF	TGTGCCAGCAGTTTAACATTTAGCACAGATACGCAGTATTTT
TRBV3-1	TRBJ2-1	NA	NA	CASSQGQVGGYNEQFF	TGTGCCAGCAGCCAAGGACAGGTCGGAGGGTACAATGAGCAGTTCTTC
TRBV3-1	TRBJ1-1	NA	NA	CASTGASTEAFF	TGTGCCAGCACTGGCGCAAGTACTGAAGCTTTCTTT
TRBV10-3	TRBJ1-3	few	TRBD1	CAIRTGGTGSGNTIYF	TGTGCCATCAGGACAGGGGGCACGGGTTCTGGAAACACCATATATTTT
TRBV6-6	TRBJ1-1	NA	NA	CAAGGGGANPSEAFF	TGTGCCGCCGGGGGAGGGGGGGCGAACCCCTCTGAAGCTTTCTTT
TRBV7-6	TRBJ1-2	many	NA	CASSLGGSTYGYTF	TGTGCCAGCAGCTTGGGGGGTAGTACCTATGGCTACACCTTC